This T cell receptor (beta chain) was obtained from a study of blood T cell repertoires in COVID-19 (dated by TCRdb to 2018 to 2020). For the wider study: Collaborator samples came from the United States, Italy and Spain and covered acute and convalescent phases of COVID-19. The material from the prospective study consisted of cDNA or gDNA derived from T cells, B-cell-depleted T cells, or PBMCs. HLA class I and class II types, where available, came from metadata supplied by the sample provider rather than from assay-based typing. The repertoires were released in a freely available public database intended as a resource for research on the immune response to SARS-CoV-2. Nearly every sample came with metadata listing a de-identified subject ID, COVID-19 status, age in years and sex. Subjects who had been exposed to COVID-19, were actively infected with it, or had recovered from it provided the deeply sampled blood TCRbeta repertoires that made up the dataset. Samples were obtained from the ongoing ImmuneRACE study (first 160 participants) and from over 1,000 subjects provided by 6 global collaborators.

Points on this clone: The antigen this receptor binds is unknown. Per-base qualities were not stored, and no clone one base away is much larger.

Germline trimming: 3 bases from V, 6 bases from J; junction bases outside gene matches: 6. CDR1 and CDR2 were assigned from the germline V gene (reference sequence) as LGHDT and YNNKEL. Including cysteine and phenylalanine, the CDR3 has 16 amino acids. Of all the DNA, just the CDR3 is kept, 48 bases in frame from base 1. Points the paper makes about the study in general: The amount of clinical and demographic metadata varied by source and participant and was provided uncurated.

TCRbeta CDR3 regions were amplified from genomic DNA by means of the immunoSEQ Assay, a bias-controlled multiplex PCR. In the authors' own workflow: The number of nucleated cells in each sample was estimated by amplification of reference gene primers within the assay. To quantify the absolute abundance of each unique TCRbeta CDR3 rearrangement, sequence reads were collapsed and filtered. For each sample, productive Simpson clonality was calculated by taking the square root of Simpson's diversity index across productive rearrangements. TCRdb retrieved this table from immuneACCESS and kept in-frame rearrangements only. Not all clones are present; in checked studies, unresolved V genes account for under half, and no reason is known for the remainder. V and J calls plus clone size are reproduced from that table; the DNA served to infer D and trimming. Here the sample has about 180,000 clones; roughly 89% occur a single time. The biggest ten clones account for around 2.3% of the sample.

In the prospective study, participants were roughly 18 to 100 years old, resided in fewer than 25 geographic areas of the United States, and were enrolled through a virtual design. In the prospective study, participants were assigned to cohorts based on the clinical history participants reported in a screening survey and a study questionnaire. In the prospective study, mobile phlebotomists collected whole blood, serum and a nasopharyngeal or oropharyngeal swab from each participant. Over an approximately 2-month period, participants in the prospective study had the option of providing additional blood draws and questionnaires. Prospective study blood samples were shipped either frozen or at room temperature before DNA extraction.

The clonotype originates from a woman aged 40 to 50 with acute COVID-19. The V and J segments used are TRBV3-1 (or the pseudogene TRBV3-2) and TRBJ2-1; 12 central bases correspond to TRBD2. The specimen sequenced was PBMCs or T cells enriched from blood (not recorded which). The CDR3 region has the sequence CASSQAPSGGGNEQFF. The sequenced DNA: TGTGCCAGCAGCCAGGCTCCTAGCGGGGGGGGCAATGAGCAGTTCTTC.